This entry is about one T cell receptor beta chain. The source of the sample is a study of shared clonotypes between healthy human individuals. The assay was immunoSEQ multiplex PCR, and TCRdb's table has in-frame clones only and misses some. The repertoire includes approximately 1,500,000 clones, 98% of them detected once, and approximately 0.45% sits in the top ten. Germline V lookup: CDR1 SGHNT, CDR2 YYREEE (reference sequence). The V segment lost 0 bases and the J segment 3 bases; nucleotides outside the gene matches: 8. The CDR3 runs to 17 residues. This chain connects TRBV5-4 to TRBJ1-1; 10 bases match TRBD1. The receptor was isolated from a man aged 30 to 45 in good health. The source material was naive CD4+ T cells sorted from blood. Subset of the sample: CD45RA+ positively selected. CDR3 in amino acids: CASSLGRQDRGHTEAFF. CDR3 DNA sequence: TGTGCCAGCAGCTTGGGCCGCCAAGACAGGGGGCACACTGAAGCTTTCTTT. The whole variable domain, filled in from reference TRBV5-4 and TRBJ1-1, reads ETGVTQSPTHLIKTRGQQVTLRCSSQSGHNTVSWYQQALGQGPQFIFQYYREEENGRGNFPPRFSGLQFPNYSSELNVNALELDDSALYLCASSLGRQDRGHTEAFFGQGTRLTVV.